Below, 7 T cell receptor beta chains from the same sample are listed, as sequenced in a study of T-cell memory formation after mild COVID-19. One entry per CDR3 protein results from TCRdb running MiXCR on the 5' RACE reads. The sample has 400,000 to 450,000 distinct CDR3 sequences; roughly 17% are singletons. The sequencing sample was made of PBMCs or a T cell subset sorted from them (not recorded which). The receptors come from a man aged 18 to 29 who had mild COVID-19 (a few samples of this study predate the infection). Cell type and time point are not known.

The J gene is TRBJ1-3, the V gene TRBV5-6; no firm D call. From germline, CDR1 is SGHDT and CDR2 YYEEEE. V lost 1 base and J 3 bases, leaving 8 bases between the germline ends. The CDR3 runs to 14 residues. CDR3 DNA sequence: TGTGCCAGCAGCTTGATTTCTTTTGGAAACACCATATATTTT. It translates to CASSLISFGNTIYF.

V is TRBV28 and J is TRBJ2-6; a weak D match, TRBD1 (5 bases). The CDR3 is 18 amino acids. Trimming took off 4 bases at V and 0 bases at J, with 16 bases between the two ends. Germline V gene sequence: CDR1 MDHEN, CDR2 SYDVKM. CDR3 coding DNA: TGTGCCAGCAGTTCGTACAGGACCGCCGTCTCTGGGGCCAACGTCCTGACTTTC. It yields the protein CASSSYRTAVSGANVLTF.

The chain couples TRBV18 to TRBJ2-5, with D maybe TRBD2 (6 bases). Germline CDR1 reads KGHSH; CDR2 reads LQKENI. The CDR3 covers 17 residues. The V and J ends lost 6 bases and 5 bases respectively, with 25 bases between them. CDR3 residues: CASSANIWSGGSETQYF. The CDR3 nucleotides read TGTGCCAGCTCCGCAAACATCTGGTCTGGAGGGTCCGAGACCCAGTACTTC.

This clonotype was counted only a few times. CDR3 protein: CASYPGGTEAFF. The CDR3 DNA reads TGTGCCAGCTATCCAGGCGGAACTGAAGCTTTCTTT. The rearrangement links TRBV6-6 to TRBJ1-1; D not resolved. V was clipped by 8 bases and J by 5 bases, with 12 bases between them. The CDR3 is 12 amino acids. Germline V gene lookup returns CDR1 MNHNY and CDR2 SVGAGI (reference sequence).

This sequence joins TRBV7-9 and TRBJ2-7; 9 bases align to TRBD1. The CDR3 is 14 residues long. J was trimmed by 5 bases and V by 4 bases; bases with no gene match: 6. The germline CDR1 and CDR2 sequences are SEHNR and FQNEAQ (reference sequence). CDR3 in DNA: TGTGCCAGCAGCTCGGGGACAGGGATCGACGAGCAGTACGTC. This gives the protein CASSSGTGIDEQYV.

This clonotype came up many times. The chain carries TRBV12-3 or TRBV12-4 and TRBJ2-7; 7 nucleotides align to TRBD1. The CDR3 has 13 residues. With V trimmed by 6 bases and J by 3 bases, 5 bases remained unmatched. In DNA form, the CDR3 reads TGTGCCAGCAGCCTGACAGGGAGCTACGAGCAGTACGTC. Translation gives CASSLTGSYEQYV.

The CDR3, as DNA: TGTGCCAGCAGCGTAAGGGCTGGCACAGATACGCAGTATTTT. Amino acid sequence: CASSVRAGTDTQYF. V and J are TRBV9 and TRBJ2-3; the D is unclear. The CDR3 consists of 14 residues. V was trimmed by 1 base and J by 1 base, leaving 7 bases between them. In germline, CDR1 is SGDLS, CDR2 YYNGEE. Full variable domain (rest looked up from reference TRBV9 and TRBJ2-3): DSGVTQTPKHLITATGQRVTLRCSPRSGDLSVYWYQQSLDQGLQFLIQYYNGEERAKGNILERFSAQQFPDLHSELNLSSLELGDSALYFCASSVRAGTDTQYFGPGTRLTVL.